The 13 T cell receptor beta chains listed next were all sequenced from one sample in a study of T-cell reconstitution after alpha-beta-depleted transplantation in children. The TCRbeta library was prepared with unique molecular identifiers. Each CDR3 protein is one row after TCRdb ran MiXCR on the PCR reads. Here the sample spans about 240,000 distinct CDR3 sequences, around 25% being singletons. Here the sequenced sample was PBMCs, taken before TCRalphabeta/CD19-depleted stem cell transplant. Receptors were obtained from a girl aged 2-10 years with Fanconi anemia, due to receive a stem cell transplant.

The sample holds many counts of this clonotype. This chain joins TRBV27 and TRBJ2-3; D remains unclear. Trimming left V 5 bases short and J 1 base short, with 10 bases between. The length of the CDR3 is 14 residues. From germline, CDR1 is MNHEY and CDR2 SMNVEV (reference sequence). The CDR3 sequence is CASSPPARTDTQYF. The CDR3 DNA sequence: TGTGCCAGCAGTCCCCCGGCTCGCACAGATACGCAGTATTTT.

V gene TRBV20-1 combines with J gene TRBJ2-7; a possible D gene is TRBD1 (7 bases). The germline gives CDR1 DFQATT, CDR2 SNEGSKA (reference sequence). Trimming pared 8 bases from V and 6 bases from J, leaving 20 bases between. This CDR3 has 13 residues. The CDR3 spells CSQTGTPIGEQYF. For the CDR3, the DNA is TGCAGTCAGACAGGGACTCCGATAGGCGAGCAGTACTTC.

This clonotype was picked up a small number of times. As DNA, the CDR3 is TGTGCCACCAGCAGAGATAGGCAGGGGGCGGGAGAGACCCAGTACTTC. This sequence encodes CATSRDRQGAGETQYF. The chain carries TRBV15 and TRBJ2-5, with 8 nucleotides matching TRBD1. Trimming took 0 bases from V and 4 from J; bases not matched to a gene: 7. There are 16 residues in the CDR3. Germline V gene data show CDR1 as LNHNV and CDR2 as YYDKDF (reference sequence).

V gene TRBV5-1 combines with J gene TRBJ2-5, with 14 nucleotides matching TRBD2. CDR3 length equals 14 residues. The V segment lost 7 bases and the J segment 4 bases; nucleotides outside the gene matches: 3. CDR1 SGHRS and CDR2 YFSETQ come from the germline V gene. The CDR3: CASGGLAGVETQYF. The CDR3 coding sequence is TGCGCCAGCGGGGGACTAGCGGGAGTAGAGACCCAGTACTTC.

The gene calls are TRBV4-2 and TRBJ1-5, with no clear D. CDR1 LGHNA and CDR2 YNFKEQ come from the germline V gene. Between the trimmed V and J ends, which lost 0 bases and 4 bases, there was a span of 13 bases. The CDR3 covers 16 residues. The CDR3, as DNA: TGTGCCAGCAGCCAAGAAGGAACCAGGATGAATCAGCCCCAGCATTTT. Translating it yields CASSQEGTRMNQPQHF.

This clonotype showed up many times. The CDR3 sequence: CASTHPNAGIAAKNIQYF. In DNA, the CDR3 is TGTGCCAGCACCCATCCCAACGCGGGAATTGCGGCCAAAAACATTCAGTACTTC. This rearrangement joins TRBV11-2 to TRBJ2-4; D might be TRBD2 (6 bases). The CDR3 sequence is 18 residues long. Germline CDR1 SGHAT, CDR2 FQNNGV. V shed 7 bases and J shed 1 base, with 23 bases lying between them. Variable domain in full (rest from reference TRBV11-2 and TRBJ2-4): EAGVAQSPRYKIIEKRQSVAFWCNPISGHATLYWYQQILGQGPKLLIQFQNNGVVDDSQLPKDRFSAERLKGVDSTLKIQPAKLEDSAVYLCASTHPNAGIAAKNIQYFGAGTRLSVL.

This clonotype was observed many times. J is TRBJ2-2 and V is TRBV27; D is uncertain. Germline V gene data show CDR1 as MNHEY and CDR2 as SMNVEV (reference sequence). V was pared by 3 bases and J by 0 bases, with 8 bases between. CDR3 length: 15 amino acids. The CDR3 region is CASSLLDTNTGELFF. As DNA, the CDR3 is TGTGCCAGCAGTTTGCTAGACACGAACACCGGGGAGCTGTTTTTT.

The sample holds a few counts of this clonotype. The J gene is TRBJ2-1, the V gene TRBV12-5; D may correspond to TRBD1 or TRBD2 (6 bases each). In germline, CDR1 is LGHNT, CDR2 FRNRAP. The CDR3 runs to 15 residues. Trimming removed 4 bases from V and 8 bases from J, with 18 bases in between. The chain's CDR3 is CASGSYLGGPHEQFF. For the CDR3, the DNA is TGTGCTAGTGGTTCGTACCTCGGGGGCCCCCATGAGCAGTTCTTC.

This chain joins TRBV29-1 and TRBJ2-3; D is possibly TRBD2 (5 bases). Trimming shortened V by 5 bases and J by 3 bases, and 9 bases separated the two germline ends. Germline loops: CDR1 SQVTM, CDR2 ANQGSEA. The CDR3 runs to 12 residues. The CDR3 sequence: CSVISGTDTQYF. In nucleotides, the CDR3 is TGCAGCGTTATATCGGGAACAGATACGCAGTATTTT.

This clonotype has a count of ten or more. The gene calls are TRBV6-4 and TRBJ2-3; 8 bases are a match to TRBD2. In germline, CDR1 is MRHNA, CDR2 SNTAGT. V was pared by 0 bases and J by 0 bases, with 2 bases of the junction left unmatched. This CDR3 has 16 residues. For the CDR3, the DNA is TGTGCCAGCAGTGACTCGGCGGGAGGTAGCACAGATACGCAGTATTTT. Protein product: CASSDSAGGSTDTQYF.

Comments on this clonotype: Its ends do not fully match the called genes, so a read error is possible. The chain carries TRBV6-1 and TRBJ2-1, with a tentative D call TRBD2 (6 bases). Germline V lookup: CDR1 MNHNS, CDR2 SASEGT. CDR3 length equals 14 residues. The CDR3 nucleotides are TGCGCCAGCAGTGATTCATTGGAGGGCAATGAGCAGTTCTTC. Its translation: CASSDSLEGNEQFF.

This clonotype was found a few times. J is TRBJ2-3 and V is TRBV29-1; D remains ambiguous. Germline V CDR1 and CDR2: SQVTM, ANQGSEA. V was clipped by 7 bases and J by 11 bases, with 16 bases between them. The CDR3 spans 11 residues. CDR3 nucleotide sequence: TGCAGCGCTATACAGATCCGTCTGCAGTATTTT. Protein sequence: CSAIQIRLQYF.

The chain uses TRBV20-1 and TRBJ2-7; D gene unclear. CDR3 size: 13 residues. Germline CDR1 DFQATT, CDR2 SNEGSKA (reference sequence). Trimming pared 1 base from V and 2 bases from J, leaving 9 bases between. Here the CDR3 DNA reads TGCAGTGCTAGAGTACTCCCTGCCTACGAGCAGTACTTC. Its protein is CSARVLPAYEQYF.